These 9 T cell receptor beta chains originate from one sample sequenced in a study of blood T cells in healthy people across ages. A sample-barcoded 5' primer and a J-beta primer mix were used in a second PCR of roughly 7 to 11 cycles. In TCRdb, the 5' RACE reads were re-called with MiXCR into one record per CDR3 protein. The repertoire holds more than 450,000 distinct CDR3 sequences, with roughly a quarter as singletons. In addition, the sample was reused for a study of T cells of mothers and their children.

The sample consisted of blood. These receptors all stem from a boy aged 2 to 10 in good health.

This clonotype has a count of ten or more. The chain joins TRBV6-5 to TRBJ2-6, with a weak D call TRBD1 (5 bases). In germline, CDR1 is MNHEY, CDR2 SVGAGI. Trimming left V 0 bases short and J 3 bases short, with 15 bases between. This CDR3 has 18 amino acids. This chain's CDR3 is CASSYSNPGFGGANVLTF. The CDR3 DNA reads as TGTGCCAGCAGTTACTCGAATCCAGGGTTTGGTGGGGCCAACGTCCTGACTTTC.

V usage is TRBV19 and J usage is TRBJ2-5; D may correspond to TRBD1 or TRBD2 (6 bases each). Germline V gene data show CDR1 as LNHDA and CDR2 as SQIVND (reference sequence). There are 15 residues in the CDR3. Trimming took off 0 bases at V and 4 bases at J, with 12 bases between the two ends. This CDR3 reads CASSIDLGGRETQYF. The CDR3 coding sequence is TGTGCCAGTAGTATAGATCTGGGGGGCCGAGAGACCCAGTACTTC.

CDR3 nucleotides: TGTGCCAGCAGCTTACCTTGCGGGTGGACTCGGCAAGAGACCCAGTACTTC. Protein product: CASSLPCGWTRQETQYF. The chain uses TRBV7-3 and TRBJ2-5; D perhaps matches TRBD2 (5 bases). Trimming cost V 2 bases and J 2 bases, with 18 bases left between them. Per the germline V gene, CDR1 is SGHTA and CDR2 is FQGTGA. This CDR3 is built from 17 residues.

This clonotype has more than one count but fewer than ten. The gene calls are TRBV6-2 or TRBV6-3 and TRBJ2-4, with unresolved D. V was shortened by 2 bases and J by 0 bases, with 11 bases between the two germline ends. Germline V gives CDR1 MNHEY, CDR2 SVGEGT. The CDR3 runs 16 residues. As DNA, the CDR3 is TGTGCCAGCAGTTACGTCCGGGTACTAGCCAAAAACATTCAGTACTTC. Its protein product is CASSYVRVLAKNIQYF.

The DNA of the CDR3 is TGCGCCAGCGTCCCGGGAAGGGGAGGAGAGACCCAGTACTTC. Protein sequence: CASVPGRGGETQYF. The rearrangement uses TRBV5-1 and TRBJ2-5, with D maybe TRBD2 (6 bases). Germline lookup yields CDR1 SGHRS and CDR2 YFSETQ. The V and J ends lost 7 bases and 4 bases respectively, with 17 bases between them. CDR3 size: 14 residues.

The chain has TRBV3-1 and TRBJ2-5; D might be TRBD2 (6 bases). Trimming took off 1 base at V and 0 bases at J, with 15 bases between the two ends. The CDR3 has 17 residues. Germline CDR1 is LGHDT and CDR2 is YNNKEL (reference sequence). CDR3 protein: CASSQGIREPHQETQYF. CDR3 DNA sequence: TGTGCCAGCAGCCAAGGTATTCGGGAGCCACACCAAGAGACCCAGTACTTC.

This clonotype was counted only a few times. The V and J genes are TRBV7-9 and TRBJ1-2; TRBD1 is a possible D gene (5 bases). The V gene lost 5 bases and the J gene lost 6 bases, with 19 bases spanning the gap. The CDR3 has 15 residues. Germline V gene sequence: CDR1 SEHNR, CDR2 FQNEAQ (reference sequence). CDR3: CASSTWDRAADGYTF. The CDR3 DNA is TGTGCCAGCAGCACCTGGGACCGGGCGGCCGATGGCTACACCTTC.

This chain connects TRBV7-2 to TRBJ1-1; D unresolved. Per germline, CDR1 SGHTA and CDR2 FQGNSA. The length of the CDR3 is 14 residues. Trimming shortened V by 5 bases and J by 7 bases, and 17 bases separated the two germline ends. CDR3 nucleotide sequence: TGTGCCAGCAGCCCAGCCTCGGCACGACATGAAGCTTTCTTT. Encoded protein: CASSPASARHEAFF.

This clonotype has more than one count but fewer than ten. The J gene is TRBJ2-5, the V gene TRBV6-5; 8 bases fit TRBD2. CDR1 and CDR2 from the germline V gene are MNHEY and SVGAGI. The CDR3 loop spans 13 amino acids. Trimming at V came to 2 bases and at J to 4 bases, leaving 0 bases not matched to a gene. The CDR3 loop is CASSYAGGETQYF. Written as DNA, the CDR3 is TGTGCCAGCAGTTACGCGGGAGGAGAGACCCAGTACTTC.